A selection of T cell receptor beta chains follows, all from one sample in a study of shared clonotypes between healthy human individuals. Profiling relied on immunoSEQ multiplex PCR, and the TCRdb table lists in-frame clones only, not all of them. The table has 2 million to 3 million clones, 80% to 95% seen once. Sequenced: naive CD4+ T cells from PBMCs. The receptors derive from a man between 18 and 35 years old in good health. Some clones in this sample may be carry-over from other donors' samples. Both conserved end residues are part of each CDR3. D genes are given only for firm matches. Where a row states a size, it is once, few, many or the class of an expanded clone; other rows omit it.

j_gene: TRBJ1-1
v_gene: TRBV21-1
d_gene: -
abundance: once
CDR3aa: CASSGEGTNTEAFF
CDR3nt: TGTGCCAGCAGCGGAGAGGGGACGAACACTGAAGCTTTCTTT

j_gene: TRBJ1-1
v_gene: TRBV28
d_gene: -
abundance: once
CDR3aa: CASSLYTNRDGEAFF
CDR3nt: TGTGCCAGCAGTTTATACACTAACCGGGACGGTGAAGCTTTCTTT

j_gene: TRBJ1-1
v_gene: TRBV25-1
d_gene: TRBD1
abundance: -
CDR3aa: CASRGQGSISEAFF
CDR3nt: TGTGCCAGCAGAGGACAGGGGTCGATAAGTGAAGCTTTCTTT

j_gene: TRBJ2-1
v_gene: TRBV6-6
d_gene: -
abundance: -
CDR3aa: CASSYSNGRDEQFF
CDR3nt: TGTGCCAGCAGTTACTCGAATGGACGGGATGAGCAGTTCTTC

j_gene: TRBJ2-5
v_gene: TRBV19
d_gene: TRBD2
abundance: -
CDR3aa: CASSIPVAGVGRKTQYF
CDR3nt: TGTGCCAGTAGTATTCCGGTAGCGGGAGTCGGAAGAAAGACCCAGTACTTC

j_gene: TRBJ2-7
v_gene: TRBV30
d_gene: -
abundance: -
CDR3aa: CAWSGSDEQYF
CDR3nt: TGTGCCTGGAGCGGGAGTGACGAGCAGTACTTC

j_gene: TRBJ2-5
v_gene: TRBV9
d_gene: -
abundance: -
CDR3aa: CASSAGVGSGETQYF
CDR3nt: TGTGCCAGCAGCGCTGGGGTGGGGTCAGGGGAGACCCAGTACTTC

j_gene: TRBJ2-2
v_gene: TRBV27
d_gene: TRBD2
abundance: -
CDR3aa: CASSPRTSGYGELFF
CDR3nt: TGTGCCAGCAGTCCACGGACTAGCGGTTACGGGGAGCTGTTTTTT

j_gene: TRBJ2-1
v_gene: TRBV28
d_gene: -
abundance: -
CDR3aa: CASSSKRTAINEQFF
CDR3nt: TGTGCCAGCAGTTCAAAAAGGACGGCGATTAATGAGCAGTTCTTC

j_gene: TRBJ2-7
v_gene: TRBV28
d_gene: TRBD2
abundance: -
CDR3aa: CASSDQSLGGRVVEQYF
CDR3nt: TGTGCCAGCAGTGACCAAAGTTTGGGTGGGAGGGTGGTCGAGCAGTACTTC

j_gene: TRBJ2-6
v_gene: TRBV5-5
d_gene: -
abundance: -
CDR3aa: CASKRLASGANVLTF
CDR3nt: TGTGCCAGCAAGCGTTTAGCTTCGGGGGCCAACGTCCTGACTTTC

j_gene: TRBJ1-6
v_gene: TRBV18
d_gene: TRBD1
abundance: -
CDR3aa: CASSPRTGDEPLHF
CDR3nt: TGTGCCAGCTCACCAAGGACAGGAGATGAACCCCTCCACTTT

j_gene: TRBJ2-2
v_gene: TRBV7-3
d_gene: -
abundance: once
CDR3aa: CASSLSGPNTGELFF
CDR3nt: TGTGCCAGCAGCTTATCGGGACCCAACACCGGGGAGCTGTTTTTT

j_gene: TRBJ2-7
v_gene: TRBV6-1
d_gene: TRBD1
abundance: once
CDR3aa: CASSGDRGRVEQYF
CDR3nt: TGTGCCAGCAGTGGGGACAGGGGGCGCGTCGAGCAGTACTTC

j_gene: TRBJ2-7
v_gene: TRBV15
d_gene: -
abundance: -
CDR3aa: CATSSPGQAYEQYF
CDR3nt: TGTGCCACCAGCAGTCCGGGACAAGCCTACGAGCAGTACTTC

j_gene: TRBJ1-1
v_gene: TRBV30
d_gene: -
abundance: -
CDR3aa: CASSGANTEAFF
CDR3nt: TGTGCCTCTTCGGGGGCGAACACTGAAGCTTTCTTT

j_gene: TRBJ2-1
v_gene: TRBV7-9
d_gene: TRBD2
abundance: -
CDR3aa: CASSRLRGGGSYEQFF
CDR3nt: TGTGCCAGCAGCCGTCTACGGGGGGGTGGTTCCTATGAGCAGTTCTTC

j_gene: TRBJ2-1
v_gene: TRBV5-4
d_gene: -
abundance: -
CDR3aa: CASSLKQGSNEQFF
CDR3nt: TGTGCCAGCAGCTTGAAACAGGGATCAAATGAGCAGTTCTTC

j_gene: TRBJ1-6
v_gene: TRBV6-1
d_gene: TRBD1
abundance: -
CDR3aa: CASSKGQGARNSPLHF
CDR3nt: TGTGCCAGCAGTAAAGGACAGGGGGCCCGGAATTCACCCCTCCACTTT

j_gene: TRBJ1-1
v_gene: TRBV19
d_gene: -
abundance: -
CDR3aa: CASSIALSGQIGAFF
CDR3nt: TGTGCCAGTAGTATAGCTTTATCTGGGCAGATCGGAGCTTTCTTT

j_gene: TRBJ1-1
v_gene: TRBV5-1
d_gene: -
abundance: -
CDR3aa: CASSLASRGPNTEAFF
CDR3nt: TGCGCCAGCAGCTTGGCGTCTAGGGGCCCGAACACTGAAGCTTTCTTT

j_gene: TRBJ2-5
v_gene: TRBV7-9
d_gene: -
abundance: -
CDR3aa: CASSLGRGTGAVIKETQYF
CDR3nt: TGTGCCAGCAGCTTAGGTCGTGGGACGGGAGCGGTTATCAAAGAGACCCAGTACTTC

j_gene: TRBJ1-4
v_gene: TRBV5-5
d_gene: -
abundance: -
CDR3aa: CASSLKLSQGLNEKLFF
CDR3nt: TGTGCCAGCAGCTTGAAACTGTCACAGGGACTTAATGAAAAACTGTTTTTT

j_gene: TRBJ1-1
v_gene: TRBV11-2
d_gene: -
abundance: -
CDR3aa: CASSITMNTEAFF
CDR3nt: TGTGCCAGCAGCATAACGATGAACACTGAAGCTTTCTTT

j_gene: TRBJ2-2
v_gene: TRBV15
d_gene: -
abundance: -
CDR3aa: CATSRDRTGGELFF
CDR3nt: TGTGCCACCAGCAGAGATAGGACGGGCGGGGAGCTGTTTTTT

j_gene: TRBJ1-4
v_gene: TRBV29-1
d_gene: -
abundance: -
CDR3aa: CSAVPSSGEKLFF
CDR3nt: TGCAGCGCGGTCCCTTCCTCAGGAGAAAAACTGTTTTTT

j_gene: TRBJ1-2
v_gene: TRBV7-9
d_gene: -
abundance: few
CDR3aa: CASSLPGQLHYGYTF
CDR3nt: TGTGCCAGCAGCTTACCCGGACAGTTACACTATGGCTACACCTTC

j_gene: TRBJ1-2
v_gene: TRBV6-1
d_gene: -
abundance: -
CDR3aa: CASSEPGRNYGYTF
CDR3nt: TGTGCCAGCAGTGAGCCGGGACGGAACTATGGCTACACCTTC

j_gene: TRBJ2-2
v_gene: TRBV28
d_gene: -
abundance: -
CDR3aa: CASSLAGGLVGELFF
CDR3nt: TGTGCCAGCAGTTTAGCAGGAGGGCTGGTCGGGGAGCTGTTTTTT

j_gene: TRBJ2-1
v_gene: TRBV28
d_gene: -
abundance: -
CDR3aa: CASSSPFWAGRTYNEQFF
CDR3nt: TGTGCCAGCAGTTCCCCATTTTGGGCCGGGAGAACCTACAATGAGCAGTTCTTC

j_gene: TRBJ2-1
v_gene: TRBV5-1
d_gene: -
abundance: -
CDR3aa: CASSQTQGLHNEQFF
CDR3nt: TGCGCCAGCAGCCAAACTCAGGGCCTGCACAATGAGCAGTTCTTC

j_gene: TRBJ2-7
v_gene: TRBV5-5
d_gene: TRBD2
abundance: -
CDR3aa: CASSLASSGSSYEQYF
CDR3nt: TGTGCCAGCAGCTTGGCCTCTAGCGGGAGCTCCTACGAGCAGTACTTC

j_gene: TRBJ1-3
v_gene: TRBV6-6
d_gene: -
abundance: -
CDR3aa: CASSYAGSRGNTIYF
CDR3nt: TGTGCCAGCAGTTACGCGGGGTCCCGCGGAAACACCATATATTTT

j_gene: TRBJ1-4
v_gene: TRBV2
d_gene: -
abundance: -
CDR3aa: CASSPDRYNEKLFF
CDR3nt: TGTGCCAGCAGCCCGGACAGATATAATGAAAAACTGTTTTTT

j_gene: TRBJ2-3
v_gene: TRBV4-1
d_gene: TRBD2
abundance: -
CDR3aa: CASSQGLAGVSDTQYF
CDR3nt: TGCGCCAGCAGCCAGGGACTAGCGGGAGTGTCAGATACGCAGTATTTT

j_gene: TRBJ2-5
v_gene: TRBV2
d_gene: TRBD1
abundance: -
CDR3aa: CASSGGQGIRQYF
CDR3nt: TGTGCCAGCAGTGGGGGACAGGGGATCCGACAGTACTTC

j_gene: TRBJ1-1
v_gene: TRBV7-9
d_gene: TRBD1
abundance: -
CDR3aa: CASSITGGYTEAFF
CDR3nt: TGTGCCAGCAGCATAACAGGGGGCTACACTGAAGCTTTCTTT

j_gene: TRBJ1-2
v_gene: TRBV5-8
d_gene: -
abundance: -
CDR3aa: CASSRVGLYGYTF
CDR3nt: TGTGCCAGCAGCCGGGTGGGGCTCTATGGCTACACCTTC

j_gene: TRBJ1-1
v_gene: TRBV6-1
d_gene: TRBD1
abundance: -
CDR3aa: CASSARTGGNTEAFF
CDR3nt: TGTGCCAGCAGTGCAAGGACAGGGGGGAACACTGAAGCTTTCTTT